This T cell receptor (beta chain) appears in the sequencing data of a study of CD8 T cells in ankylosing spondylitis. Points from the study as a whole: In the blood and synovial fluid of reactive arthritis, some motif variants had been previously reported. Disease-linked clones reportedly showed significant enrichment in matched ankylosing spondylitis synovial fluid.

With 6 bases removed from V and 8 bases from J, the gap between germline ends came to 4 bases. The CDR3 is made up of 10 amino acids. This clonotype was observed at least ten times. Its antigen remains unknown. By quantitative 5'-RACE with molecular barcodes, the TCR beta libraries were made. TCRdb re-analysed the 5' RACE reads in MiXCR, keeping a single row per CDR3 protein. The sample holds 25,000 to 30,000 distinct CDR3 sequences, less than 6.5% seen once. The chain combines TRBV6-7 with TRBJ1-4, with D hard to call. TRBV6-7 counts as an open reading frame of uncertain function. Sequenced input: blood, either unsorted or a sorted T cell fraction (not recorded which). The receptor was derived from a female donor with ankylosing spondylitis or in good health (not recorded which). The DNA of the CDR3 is TGTGCCAGCAGCCGGGAAAAACTGTTTTTT. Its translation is CASSREKLFF.